The entry below describes one TCR beta chain. Its antigen is still unknown. No per-base quality is available; no much larger clone lies one base away. V lost 0 bases and J lost 1 base; the stretch between them is 6 bases long. The CDR3 contains 14 residues, cysteine and phenylalanine counted. This entry keeps only the CDR3 DNA: 42 bases, framed from base 1. CDR1 and CDR2 were assigned from the germline V gene (reference sequence) as LNHDA and SQIVND. Libraries were built with the immunoSEQ multiplex PCR assay. A mixture of 60 forward primers for TCR Vbeta segments and 13 reverse primers for TCR Jbeta segments was used in the multiplex PCR. A multiplex PCR assay on genomic DNA amplified the CDR3 region of rearranged TCR beta genes. The amplified TCR beta libraries were sequenced on the Illumina HiSeq System as 87-base-pair reads. In the original analysis: In a later analysis, about 80 million unique TCR beta chains were counted across the approximately 670 repertoires, and about 9.9 million of these chains were shared by at least two donors. A nearest-neighbor algorithm error-corrected the raw reads and collapsed the reads into unique sequences, merging closely related sequences to remove PCR and sequencing errors. CDR3 sequences were aligned to IMGT reference sequences to assign V, D and J gene segments. Each retained sequence needed at least a six-nucleotide match to both a V gene segment and a J gene segment. A rearrangement counted as productive if the CDR3 had no stop codons and remained in frame with V and J, and every other rearrangement counted as non-productive. Following IMGT convention, CDR3 was defined as the stretch from the second conserved V-encoded cysteine to the conserved J-encoded phenylalanine. In an earlier analysis of 500 to 650 of the donors, sequences lacking an unambiguous match to a single V gene segment were excluded. In an earlier analysis of some 590 of the donors, a V segment was called functional when productive rearrangements were above 56.7%, and segregating when the standard deviation between donors exceeded 5%. A statistical classification framework was built to diagnose cytomegalovirus status from the catalog of TCR beta chain sequences. V and J gene assignment, in a later analysis, came from comparing TCR nucleotide sequences with IMGT/GENE-DB human TR gene sequences. Using the TCRdist pipeline, a later analysis assigned CDR3 sequences along with most-parsimonious VDJ recombination scenarios. In a later analysis, each TCR beta chain was defined by its CDR3 amino acid sequence together with its V-gene family, and reads lacking a unique V-gene family were excluded. In a later analysis, fewer than 650 highly shared, low-generation-probability nucleotide sequences were removed to address suspected cross-contamination and a sequencing artifact. A later analysis calculated a clonal expansion index for each public chain from normalized within-repertoire ranks of inferred template counts. A later analysis computed generation probabilities with a VDJ recombination model fitted to out-of-frame rearrangements, and checked the results against IGoR. A later analysis scored TCR-TCR, TCR-HLA and TCR-CMV co-occurrence with hypergeometric tests, applying a repertoire-size bias correction to TCR pairs. A later analysis estimated false discovery rates by permuting HLA or CMV assignments 20 times. In a later analysis, co-occurring TCRs were grouped using DBSCAN, with TCRdist sequence similarity added in when clustering inside HLA-allele-positive subsets. For co-occurrence clustering, repertoires with fewer than 30,000 or more than 120,000 public chains were excluded, along with five or six repertoires with anomalous nucleotide sharing. TCRdb took this table from immuneACCESS and kept in-frame rearrangements with V and J called. Such tables lack part of the clones; where checked against another copy, unresolved V genes explain under half of the gap, and the rest is unexplained. That table supplies the V and J calls and clone size; D and trimming were determined from the DNA. Within this sample are about 100,000 clones, with over 60% of them counted one time only. The ten top clones hold approximately 4.1% of the sample.

The data originate from a study of cytomegalovirus exposure and HLA in healthy donors (dated by TCRdb to the late 2010s). About the full investigation: According to an earlier analysis of around 600 of the donors, roughly 180 million T cells yielded 90 million to 140 million unique TCR beta sequences and around 280 Gb of sequence data. About 300 gigabases of sequencing data and around 85 million unique TCR sequences made up an early release that covered around 640 HLA-typed donors. The genetic ancestry cluster associated with self-reported Caucasian donors included 81% of the roughly 410 genotyped donors. The study aimed to test whether cataloging public T cell receptors could reveal signatures of past pathogen exposure. Using immunosequencing, the study profiled T cell repertoires from some 670 subjects and related those repertoires to cytomegalovirus serostatus. Along with the approximately 600-subject first cohort, a separate validation cohort of 120 different subjects was used. To predict cytomegalovirus infection status, the study combined high-throughput TCR immunosequencing, statistical association of individual TCRs with disease status, and machine learning. In a later analysis, previously published TCR beta repertoires from about 670 donors were re-analyzed and high-resolution HLA genotyping was added so that TCR occurrence patterns could be studied. Rather than using new phenotypic data, the later analysis identified candidate immune exposures from TCR beta sequences and from how often those sequences occurred across donors. In an earlier analysis of several hundred of the donors, high-throughput TCR beta sequencing was used to judge whether each TCR beta V gene segment behaved as functional or pseudogenic. Donor age, sex, ethnicity and CMV serostatus were collected together with the repertoire data. A later genetic analysis took genome-wide SNP genotypes for about 60% of the roughly 670 donors and used that subset as a discovery cohort. All discovery cohort repertoires had been generated using a single sequencing platform. HLA typing included class I and class II loci at four-digit resolution. The number of typed donors differed by locus: 629-630 for A, B, C, DRB1 and DQB1; 500 to 550 for DQA1; around 610 for DPA1; and around 470 for DPB1. Roughly 5 DR-DQ haplotypes were handled as single units for association and clustering, since linkage in the cohort was strong. Among about 400 genotyped donors of the cohort, an average of approximately 240,000 unique TCR beta nucleotide sequences was sequenced per donor, of which about 19% were non-productive. Study-wide findings and limitations: Three of the identified cytomegalovirus-associated TCR beta chains were confirmed in vitro to be specific for cytomegalovirus antigens. The 87-base-pair reads could not distinguish some IMGT-functional V segments, including TRBV6-2 and TRBV6-3, so those segments were excluded. Because HLA typing was missing for some donors at each locus, association tests included only the typed subset. According to the authors, the approach could potentially be generalized to other disease states and immunological phenotypes. While some public TCRs were present in many individuals, most TCR sequences turned up only very rarely across donors. In a later analysis, most CMV-associated TCR beta chains were found to appear HLA-restricted, with HLA associations seemingly driven largely by CMV exposure. The study gave a list of around 170 TCR beta chains associated with cytomegalovirus. A later genetic analysis reported fewer N-insertions in productive TCRs among donors in an Asian-associated ancestry cluster than the approximately 670-donor mean. In both the original and validation cohorts, the classifier was reported to diagnose cytomegalovirus status with high specificity and sensitivity. In an earlier analysis of several hundred of the donors, most TCR beta V segments were observed in productive rearrangements about 87% or about 30% of the time, broadly matching IMGT annotations. Correlated functional status among segregating V segments might be attributable to linkage disequilibrium, but an unknown experimental factor could not be ruled out. Only TCR beta chains were sequenced in this cohort, and the absence of alpha or paired-chain data limited detectable features. A later analysis reported that several top co-occurrence clusters appeared linked to parvovirus B19, influenza, CMV and Epstein-Barr virus. A later genetic analysis associated a missense DCLRE1C variant with V-gene and J-gene trimming of TCR beta chains, and an independent cohort replicated the association. In a later analysis, the rate of TCR association differed among HLA loci, with DRB1 alleles having the most associated TCRs and HLA-C alleles having the fewest. Strong co-occurrence of HLA alleles, especially DR and DQ, made assigning TCR associations to individual alleles difficult. The only immune exposure information available for the cohort was CMV serostatus. The presence/absence analyses assumed that sequencing depth was roughly uniform across donors, and that assumption may not be true. In a later analysis, HLA-associated TCR beta chains showed more clonal expansion and lower generation probabilities than non-associated chains that were equally common. Because counts were too low, seventeen rarely observed V segments, including chromosome 9 orphons, were excluded from the earlier analysis of under 650 of the donors. A further reported finding was that TCR beta sequences accurately predicted the HLA-A and HLA-B alleles for most subjects in the first cohort. A group of highly shared sequence variants was considered likely to be a technical artifact of the sequencing pipeline. A later analysis associated about 18,000 TCR beta sequences with specific HLA alleles at a false discovery rate of 0.05.

The cohort consisted of approximately 670 healthy bone marrow donors. Cohort members were all nominally healthy when sampled, although unrecorded immune exposures were likely present. The donor was CMV seropositive and was included in the group of around 300 seropositive cohort members. Each donor provided a peripheral blood sample, and peripheral blood mononuclear cells were used for TCR beta sequencing. Genomic DNA was extracted from the blood cell samples with the Qiagen DNeasy Blood Extraction Kit. This receptor was obtained from a female donor in good health and CMV-seropositive. Sequences were obtained from PBMCs. The sequence links TRBV19 to TRBJ1-1; TRBD1 might be the D gene, on 5 matching bases. This receptor has the CDR3 CASSIDRANTEAFF. Here is the DNA: TGTGCCAGTAGTATAGACAGGGCGAACACTGAAGCTTTCTTT.